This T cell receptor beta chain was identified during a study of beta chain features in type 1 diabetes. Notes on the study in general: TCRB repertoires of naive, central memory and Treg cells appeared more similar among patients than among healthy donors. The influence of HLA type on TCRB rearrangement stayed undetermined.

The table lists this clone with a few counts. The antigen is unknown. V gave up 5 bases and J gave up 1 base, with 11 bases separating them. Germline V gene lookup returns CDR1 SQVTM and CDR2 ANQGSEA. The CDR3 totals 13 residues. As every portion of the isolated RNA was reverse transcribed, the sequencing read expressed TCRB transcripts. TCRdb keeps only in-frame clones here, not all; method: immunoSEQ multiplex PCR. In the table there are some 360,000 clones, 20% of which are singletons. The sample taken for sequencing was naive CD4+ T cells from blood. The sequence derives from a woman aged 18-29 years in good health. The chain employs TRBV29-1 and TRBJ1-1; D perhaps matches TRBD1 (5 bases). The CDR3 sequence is CSVIRQKNTEAFF. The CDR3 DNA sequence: TGCAGCGTTATCCGACAGAAGAACACTGAAGCTTTCTTT.